These T cell receptor beta chains were read from a single sample in a study of OX40 agonist ivuxolimab in advanced cancers. Using immunoSEQ multiplex PCR, the repertoire was profiled, and TCRdb retains in-frame clones only, with some absent. Of tens of thousands of clones in the sample, 85% are singletons; the top ten hold roughly 20%. The starting material was CD4+ or CD8+ T cells sorted from blood, obtained in a trial of the OX40 agonist ivuxolimab. All receptors come from an adult with an advanced solid tumor such as melanoma, head and neck, liver or kidney cancer. The conserved cysteine and the conserved F or W are not part of the CDR3 here. A D gene is named only where the DNA matches it firmly.

v_gene,d_gene,CDR3aa
TRBV4-3,-,ASSQDANRPQH
TRBV28,TRBD1,ATDTGQGVGQPQH
TRBV19,-,ASTLAGNVYNEQF
TRBV19,-,ASRVNRGLLNEQF
TRBV5-6,TRBD1,ASSYGTGNNQPQH
TRBV9,-,ASSLSGDTQY
TRBV10-1,-,ASSGNRDGTEAF
TRBV9,-,ASSVEDRYNQPQH
TRBV18,-,ASSPPSRNQPQH
TRBV9,TRBD2,ASSPGRGFQETQY
TRBV11-1,-,ASSLARAAMMETQY
TRBV7-9,-,ASSFETGELF
TRBV6-5,-,ASSYAGNYGYT
TRBV19,TRBD1,ASSIWTGPNQPQH
TRBV4-3,-,ASSQGGGWVTGELF
TRBV28,-,ASGKTEAF
TRBV29-1,-,SVPDRYQETQY
TRBV5-3,-,ARSSPGGGAGYGYT
TRBV2,TRBD1,ASSDMTGSTEAF
TRBV5-1,TRBD2,ASISGGPLSHTGELF
TRBV27,-,ASSPDSSYSNQPQH
TRBV6-1,TRBD2,ASSEVAGGSYNEQF